The 11 T cell receptor beta chains given below trace back to one sample, sequenced in a study of cytomegalovirus exposure and HLA in healthy donors. Only in-frame clones appear in the TCRdb table, and some are missing; sequencing was by immunoSEQ multiplex PCR. This sample yields around 300,000 clones, of which more than 75% are seen a single time; roughly 1% belongs to the top ten. What was sequenced was PBMCs. The origin of the receptors is a woman younger than 35 in good health and CMV-seronegative.

The J gene is TRBJ1-1, the V gene TRBV4-3, with a possible D match to TRBD1 (6 bases). CDR1 and CDR2 from the germline V gene are LGHNA and YSLEER. V was clipped by 4 bases and J by 5 bases, with 20 bases between them. This CDR3 has 16 residues. CDR3 in DNA: TGCGCCAGCAGCCCTTCCCCCGCGGGGGCTGGGACTGAAGCTTTCTTT. Its translation: CASSPSPAGAGTEAFF.

The J gene is TRBJ2-7, the V gene TRBV28, with D tentatively TRBD2 (6 bases). CDR1 and CDR2 from the germline V gene are MDHEN and SYDVKM. V lost 4 bases to trimming and J lost 0 bases, with 10 bases between them. The CDR3 runs to 14 residues. In DNA form, the CDR3 reads TGTGCCAGCAGTTCTCTAGCGATCTCCTACGAGCAGTACTTC. It translates to CASSSLAISYEQYF.

The chain is built from TRBV6-5 and TRBJ1-3; D not resolved. Germline V gene data show CDR1 as MNHEY and CDR2 as SVGAGI. V lost 0 bases to trimming and J lost 0 bases, with 6 bases between them. This CDR3 contains 15 residues. In DNA, the CDR3 is TGTGCCAGCAGTTACTCTTTGAGCTCTGGAAACACCATATATTTT. It codes for CASSYSLSSGNTIYF.

This sequence joins TRBV10-3 and TRBJ2-1, with 10 bases lining up with TRBD2. J lost 4 bases, V lost 1 base, and 4 bases had no gene match. Germline CDR1 is ENHRY and CDR2 is SYGVKD. The CDR3 has 16 amino acids. The CDR3 reads CAISEFSSGSYNEQFF. As DNA, the CDR3 is TGTGCCATCAGTGAGTTCTCTAGCGGGAGTTACAATGAGCAGTTCTTC.

The V gene is TRBV5-6, the J gene TRBJ2-1, with 9 bases identical to TRBD1. This CDR3 comprises 15 residues. With 4 bases clipped from V and 3 bases from J, the junction kept 5 bases outside the gene matches. Germline assignment: CDR1 SGHDT and CDR2 YYEEEE. In DNA form, the CDR3 reads TGTGCCAGCAGCCCTGGGACAGGGCTCTACAATGAGCAGTTCTTC. This encodes CASSPGTGLYNEQFF. The whole variable domain, filled in from reference TRBV5-6 and TRBJ2-1, reads DAGVTQSPTHLIKTRGQQVTLRCSPKSGHDTVSWYQQALGQGPQFIFQYYEEEERQRGNFPDRFSGHQFPNYSSELNVNALLLGDSALYLCASSPGTGLYNEQFFGPGTRLTVL.

The chain uses TRBV19 and TRBJ2-3; 8 bases are shared with TRBD2. Germline V lookup: CDR1 LNHDA, CDR2 SQIVND (reference sequence). The CDR3 consists of 16 residues. V gave up 3 bases and J gave up 1 base; unmatched junction bases: 6. CDR3 nucleotides: TGTGCCAGTAGTATGGGACTAGTAATAGGCACAGATACGCAGTATTTT. Its translation is CASSMGLVIGTDTQYF.

The J gene is TRBJ1-4, the V gene TRBV18; tentative D call: TRBD1 (6 bases). V gave up 4 bases and J gave up 8 bases, with 14 bases separating them. The germline V gene encodes CDR1 KGHSH and CDR2 LQKENI. This CDR3 is 14 amino acids long. CDR3 protein: CASSLARDNEKLFF. CDR3 sequence (DNA): TGTGCCAGCTCACTTGCAAGGGACAACGAAAAACTGTTTTTT.

This chain connects TRBV6-6 to TRBJ1-1; a possible D gene is TRBD1 (5 bases). The V and J ends lost 6 bases and 3 bases respectively, with 11 bases between them. The CDR3 extends over 13 amino acids. The germline V gene has CDR1 MNHNY and CDR2 SVGAGI (reference sequence). DNA of the CDR3: TGTGCCAGCAGGGGGCCGGGGGACACTGAAGCTTTCTTT. This encodes CASRGPGDTEAFF.

Here the CDR3 DNA reads TGCGCCAGCAGCCTGGGGGGCCTTGACAATCAGCCCCAGCATTTT. Its translation: CASSLGGLDNQPQHF. The chain uses TRBV5-1 and TRBJ1-5; tentatively, D is TRBD1 (6 bases). Trimming pared 4 bases from V and 3 bases from J, leaving 14 bases between. Germline assignment: CDR1 SGHRS and CDR2 YFSETQ. The CDR3 extends over 15 amino acids.

This sequence joins TRBV5-1 and TRBJ2-5, with TRBD2 matching over 14 bases. Germline CDR1 SGHRS, CDR2 YFSETQ. The CDR3 loop spans 17 amino acids. Trimming removed 4 bases from V and 4 bases from J; junction bases left unmatched: 9. CDR3 sequence: CASSPGLAGAVGETQYF. The CDR3, as DNA: TGCGCCAGCAGCCCGGGACTAGCGGGAGCAGTAGGAGAGACCCAGTACTTC.

This chain links TRBV7-9 with TRBJ1-2, with 8 bases matching TRBD1. V gave up 5 bases and J gave up 3 bases; unmatched junction bases: 8. This CDR3 has 15 residues. Germline V gene sequence: CDR1 SEHNR, CDR2 FQNEAQ (reference sequence). The CDR3 spells CASSLTPTGDYGYTF. The DNA for the CDR3 is TGTGCCAGCAGCCTGACGCCGACAGGGGACTATGGCTACACCTTC.